The 28 T cell receptor beta chains below were found in one sample sequenced in a study of Graves' ophthalmopathy and Graves' hyperthyroidism. The authors amplified TCR beta CDR3 regions from RNA transcripts. A first-round RT-PCR used HTBI primers, followed by a second-round multiplex PCR. Using its own MiXCR run on the multiplex PCR reads, TCRdb lists one record per CDR3 protein. In the table there are 580,000 or so distinct CDR3 sequences, under 45% of which are singletons. Sequenced sample: peripheral blood or thyroid tissue (not recorded which). All receptors derive from an adult man with Graves' hyperthyroidism.

This chain's CDR3 is CASSPRNDVLTF. The CDR3 DNA follows: TGTGCCAGCTCACCCCGCAACGACGTCCTGACTTTC. V and J are TRBV18 and TRBJ2-6; D gene uncertain. The CDR3 is made up of 12 amino acids. V lost 3 bases and J 11 bases, leaving 8 bases between the germline ends. Germline lookup yields CDR1 KGHSH and CDR2 LQKENI.

This clonotype was detected once. Its ends do not fully match the called genes, so a read error is possible. The chain links TRBV10-1 to TRBJ2-6; 8 bases line up with TRBD1. The CDR3 sequence is 18 residues long. Germline CDR1 reads WNHNN; CDR2 reads SYGVQD (reference sequence). The CDR3 reads CAISESRGRGRGANVLTF. The DNA for the CDR3 is TGTGCCATCAGTGAGTCGCGTGGCAGGGGGCGGGGGGCCAACGTCCTGACTTTC.

Concerning this clonotype: Mismatch with germline at one junction end may stem from a read error. The chain couples TRBV7-9 to TRBJ1-1; D is possibly TRBD1 (6 bases). There are 16 residues in the CDR3. Germline V lookup: CDR1 SEHNR, CDR2 FQNEAQ (reference sequence). For the CDR3, the DNA is TGTGCCAGCGGCTTCTTATCAGGGGCCTTTAACGCTGAAGCTTTCTTT. Protein product: CASGFLSGAFNAEAFF. The whole variable domain, remainder taken from reference TRBV7-9 and TRBJ1-1, is DTGVSQNPRHKITKRGQNVTFRCDPISEHNRLYWYRQTLGQGPEFLTYFQNEAQLEKSRLLSDRFSAERPKGSFSTLEIQRTEQGDSAMYLCASGFLSGAFNAEAFFGQGTRLTVV.

The CDR3 here is CASSFGLAGGVKEQFF. The CDR3 nucleotides are TGCGCCAGCAGCTTCGGACTAGCGGGTGGCGTTAAGGAGCAGTTCTTC. V usage is TRBV5-1 and J usage is TRBJ2-1; 11 nucleotides line up with TRBD2. This CDR3 contains 16 residues. Germline lookup yields CDR1 SGHRS and CDR2 YFSETQ. The ends lost 2 bases at V and 10 bases at J; junction bases unmatched: 11.

J is TRBJ2-7 and V is TRBV25-1, with a weak D call TRBD1 (5 bases). CDR3 length: 15 residues. V was cut by 6 bases and J by 5 bases, with 20 bases left in between. Germline loops: CDR1 MGHDK, CDR2 SYGVNS. This CDR3 is CASSRIGAGKNEQYF. The CDR3, as DNA: TGTGCCAGCAGCCGAATAGGGGCAGGGAAGAACGAGCAGTACTTC.

In this sample, this clonotype turned up many times. The rearrangement uses TRBV7-9 and TRBJ2-5; unclear D gene. Trimming shortened V by 1 base and J by 2 bases, and 11 bases separated the two germline ends. CDR1 and CDR2 from the germline V gene are SEHNR and FQNEAQ (reference sequence). The CDR3 extends over 15 amino acids. The CDR3 region is CASSLGADGQETQYF. The CDR3, as DNA: TGTGCCAGCAGCTTAGGGGCGGACGGTCAAGAGACCCAGTACTTC.

To note about this clonotype: A much larger clone lies a single base off, so this may be a read error. In this CDR3 the conserved last residue, phenylalanine or tryptophan, is missing, so a read error is likely. The genes are TRBV6-1 and TRBJ1-6; no definite D call. The CDR3 has 13 amino acids. Germline CDR1 reads MNHNS; CDR2 reads SASEGT. V shed 9 bases and J shed 9 bases, with 15 bases lying between them. The CDR3 spells CASEDPPRSPLHL. For the CDR3, the DNA is TGTGCCAGTGAGGACCCACCCCGTTCACCCCTCCACCTT.

This clonotype was seen repeatedly, ten times or more. The chain has TRBV6-6 and TRBJ1-1, with 7 bases matching TRBD1. The CDR3 is 14 amino acids. Germline V lookup: CDR1 MNHNY, CDR2 SVGAGI (reference sequence). J was trimmed by 4 bases and V by 4 bases; bases with no gene match: 6. CDR3 nucleotide sequence: TGTGCCAGCAGTTGGATGACAGGGACCACTGAAGCTTTCTTT. Its protein is CASSWMTGTTEAFF.

The chain joins TRBV24-1 to TRBJ1-4; D gene unclear. Per the germline V gene, CDR1 is KGHDR and CDR2 is SFDVKD. This CDR3 is 16 amino acids long. V was trimmed by 4 bases and J by 8 bases, leaving 19 bases between them. This chain's CDR3 is CATSDTGVPGREKLFF. The CDR3 DNA is TGTGCCACCAGTGACACCGGGGTCCCCGGTCGGGAAAAACTGTTTTTT.

The chain employs TRBV10-3 and TRBJ2-5; the match to TRBD1 covers 9 bases. After removal of 3 bases from V and 5 bases from J, the junction contained 13 bases not matched to a gene. This CDR3 has 17 residues. Per the germline V gene, CDR1 is ENHRY and CDR2 is SYGVKD. Written as DNA, the CDR3 is TGTGCCATCAGTGACCGATCGGACAGGGGACGAGTGGAGACCCAGTACTTC. This translates into CAISDRSDRGRVETQYF.

This clonotype has at least ten counts. V and J are TRBV12-3 or TRBV12-4 and TRBJ1-4; perhaps TRBD1 as D (6 bases). The length of the CDR3 is 14 residues. V was cut by 6 bases and J by 4 bases, with 12 bases left in between. CDR3 amino acids: CASSLQGRNEKLFF. CDR3 in DNA: TGTGCCAGCAGCCTACAGGGACGTAATGAAAAACTGTTTTTT.

This clonotype was recorded many times. The rearrangement joins TRBV7-2 to TRBJ1-3, with D uncertain. V was trimmed by 5 bases and J by 9 bases, leaving 14 bases between them. CDR1 and CDR2 (germline): SGHTA, FQGNSA. The CDR3 is 13 residues long. In nucleotides, the CDR3 is TGTGCCAGCAGCCGACTCAAGCTAAGCACCATATATTTT. Its protein is CASSRLKLSTIYF.

This clonotype appeared a few times. The chain uses TRBV7-8 and TRBJ2-3; TRBD1 matches at 8 bases. Germline CDR1 reads SGHVS; CDR2 reads FQNEAQ. V dropped 5 bases and J dropped 2; count of bases not matched to a gene: 6. The CDR3 is 15 amino acids. The CDR3: CASSQTGAITDTQYF. The CDR3 nucleotides read TGTGCCAGCAGCCAGACAGGGGCGATCACAGATACGCAGTATTTT.

The rearrangement links TRBV7-2 to TRBJ2-5; 8 bases agree with TRBD1. This CDR3 comprises 15 residues. Germline trimming cut 5 bases from V and 7 bases from J; bases unmatched to any gene: 12. Germline V gene lookup returns CDR1 SGHTA and CDR2 FQGNSA. CDR3 in DNA: TGTGCCAGCAGCCTAAAAACAGGGGGAGGAGGGACCCAGTACTTC. Encoded protein: CASSLKTGGGGTQYF.

V and J are TRBV10-3 and TRBJ2-6, with TRBD1 as a possible D gene (5 bases). V lost 1 base and J 4 bases, leaving 5 bases between the germline ends. Germline loops: CDR1 ENHRY, CDR2 SYGVKD. The CDR3 has 14 residues. The CDR3 sequence: CAISEWTGANVLTF. The CDR3, as DNA: TGTGCCATCAGTGAGTGGACAGGGGCCAACGTCCTGACTTTC.

This clonotype has a count of ten or more. One end of the junction varies from germline; a read error may be responsible. V usage is TRBV7-8 and J usage is TRBJ1-1; no reliable D call. The CDR3 length is 13 residues. From germline, CDR1 is SGHVS and CDR2 FQNEAQ. The CDR3 loop reads CASSLAGLTEAFF. As DNA, the CDR3 is TGCGCCAGCAGCTTGGCGGGTCTCACTGAAGCTTTCTTT.

The chain recombines TRBV29-1 with TRBJ2-7; D ambiguous. Germline V CDR1 and CDR2: SQVTM, ANQGSEA. The V gene lost 0 bases and the J gene lost 3 bases, with 6 bases spanning the gap. This CDR3 is 12 amino acids long. In DNA form, the CDR3 reads TGCAGCGTTGAAGATGGCCTCTACGAGCAGTACTTC. Translated: CSVEDGLYEQYF.

There are many counts of this clonotype. The rearrangement uses TRBV4-1 and TRBJ1-2; no clear D gene. The CDR3 loop spans 14 amino acids. CDR1 and CDR2 (germline): MGHRA, YSYEKL. Trimming stripped 2 bases from V and 2 bases from J, with 9 bases between. CDR3 DNA: TGCGCCAGCAGCCAATCTCAGACAAACTATGGCTACACCTTC. Residues: CASSQSQTNYGYTF.

This clonotype was seen just once. A much bigger clone sits one base away, suggesting this may be a read error. The chain recombines TRBV13 with TRBJ1-1; D call uncertain. V was clipped by 4 bases and J by 6 bases, with 12 bases between them. CDR1 is PRHDT, CDR2 FYEKMQ, per germline (reference sequence). This CDR3 region has 13 residues. The DNA of the CDR3 is TGTGCCAGCAGCTCCCCGCTTGTGGCTGAAGCTTTCTTT. It codes for CASSSPLVAEAFF.

The chain has TRBV2 and TRBJ2-7; 11 bases line up with TRBD2. Germline CDR1 reads SNHLY; CDR2 reads FYNNEI. The CDR3 is 13 amino acids. V lost 7 bases to trimming and J lost 4 bases; unmatched junction nucleotides: 3. The CDR3 coding sequence is TGTGCCAGCAAGACTAGCGGGGCTTACGAGCAGTACTTC. It codes for CASKTSGAYEQYF. Looking up the rest from reference TRBV2 and TRBJ2-7 gives the full variable domain: EPEVTQTPSHQVTQMGQEVILRCVPISNHLYFYWYRQILGQKVEFLVSFYNNEISEKSEIFDDQFSVERPDGSNFTLKIRSTKLEDSAMYFCASKTSGAYEQYFGPGTRLTVT.

The chain employs TRBV25-1 and TRBJ2-5, with D possibly matching TRBD1 (5 bases). Trimming left V 4 bases short and J 5 bases short, with 14 bases between. The germline gives CDR1 MGHDK, CDR2 SYGVNS. The CDR3 consists of 14 residues. The CDR3 spells CASSAFRAGETQYF. Written as DNA, the CDR3 is TGTGCCAGCAGTGCTTTCCGGGCAGGGGAGACCCAGTACTTC.

With respect to this clonotype: A much more abundant neighbour one base away suggests this may be a read error. The gene calls are TRBV6-5 and TRBJ1-2; TRBD1 is a possible D gene (5 bases). The CDR3 sequence is 14 residues long. Germline V gene data show CDR1 as MNHEY and CDR2 as SVGAGI. CDR3 amino acids: CASRVGGRYHGHTF. CDR3 DNA: TGTGCCAGCCGAGTCGGGGGGAGGTATCATGGCCACACCTTC.

CDR3 amino acids: CASSKGLAGGELFF. The CDR3 coding sequence is TGTGCCAGCAGTAAGGGACTAGCAGGCGGGGAGCTGTTTTTT. The rearrangement uses TRBV25-1 and TRBJ2-2; 9 nucleotides line up with TRBD2. The CDR3 totals 14 residues. Per germline, CDR1 MGHDK and CDR2 SYGVNS. V lost 5 bases, J lost 7 bases, and 5 bases stayed unmatched.

This rearrangement joins TRBV9 to TRBJ2-3; TRBD1 matches 7 bases. The trim removed 0 bases at V and 6 bases at J, leaving 10 bases unmatched. Germline V gene data show CDR1 as SGDLS and CDR2 as YYNGEE. The CDR3 length is 16 residues. CDR3 sequence: CASSVAAGQAGDTQYF. The CDR3 coding sequence is TGTGCCAGCAGCGTAGCAGCCGGACAGGCAGGCGATACGCAGTATTTT.

V is TRBV19 and J is TRBJ2-7, with D possibly TRBD1 on 5 matching bases. Looked up from germline, CDR1 is LNHDA and CDR2 is SQIVND (reference sequence). The CDR3 totals 15 residues. Trimming cost V 0 bases and J 6 bases, with 15 bases left between them. DNA for the CDR3: TGTGCCAGTAGTATAGATATCCTGGGGCAGGGCGAGCAGTACTTC. Its protein is CASSIDILGQGEQYF.

This chain uses TRBV5-6 with TRBJ2-6; D is possibly TRBD1 or TRBD2 (5 bases each). The J call may be in error: the DNA end matches TRBJ2-4 better. The CDR3 has 13 amino acids. Germline assignment: CDR1 SGHDT and CDR2 YYEEEE. The CDR3 loop reads CASSLQGSDIQYF. CDR3 DNA sequence: TGTGCCAGCAGCTTGCAGGGTAGCGACATTCAGTACTTC.

This clonotype occurred many times. The rearrangement uses TRBV2 and TRBJ1-5; TRBD1 aligns across 8 bases. Germline loops: CDR1 SNHLY, CDR2 FYNNEI. Trimming at V came to 8 bases and at J to 4 bases, leaving 4 bases not matched to a gene. The CDR3 is 13 amino acids. In DNA, the CDR3 is TGTGCCAGCCAGGACAGGGAAAATCAGCCCCAGCATTTT. This translates into CASQDRENQPQHF.

This clonotype occurred a few times. V and J are TRBV12-3 or TRBV12-4 and TRBJ1-1; tentative D call: TRBD1 (5 bases). The V end lost 4 bases, the J end lost 12 bases, and 18 bases lay between the germline ends. The CDR3 contains 13 residues. CDR3: CASSYWDPEPTFF. CDR3 sequence (DNA): TGTGCCAGCAGTTACTGGGACCCGGAACCTACTTTCTTT.